This T cell receptor beta chain was identified during a study of blood T cell repertoires in COVID-19. Study-level information: The United States, Italy and Spain were the sources of the acute and convalescent COVID-19 samples. Sample material is recorded as cDNA or gDNA derived from T cells, B-cell-depleted T cells, or PBMCs.

Per the study methods: Amplification from reference gene primers served as the basis for estimated nucleated cell counts. This table comes from immunoSEQ multiplex PCR, and its TCRdb copy is limited to in-frame clones, with some not included. V and J calls and clone size follow that table, whereas D and trimming were derived from the DNA. Altogether about 98,000 clones are present, roughly 87% being singletons, with the ten largest covering around 4.5%. The V end was cut by 5 bases, the J end by 0 bases, with 12 bases between. Per germline, CDR1 SGHRS and CDR2 YFSETQ. The CDR3 runs to 14 residues. This chain links TRBV5-1 with TRBJ2-7; D remains unclear. The source is an older man with acute or convalescent COVID-19. Specimen: peripheral blood. The chain's CDR3 is CASRSVADSYEQYV. The CDR3 bases are TGCGCCAGCAGATCCGTGGCTGACTCCTACGAGCAGTACGTC.